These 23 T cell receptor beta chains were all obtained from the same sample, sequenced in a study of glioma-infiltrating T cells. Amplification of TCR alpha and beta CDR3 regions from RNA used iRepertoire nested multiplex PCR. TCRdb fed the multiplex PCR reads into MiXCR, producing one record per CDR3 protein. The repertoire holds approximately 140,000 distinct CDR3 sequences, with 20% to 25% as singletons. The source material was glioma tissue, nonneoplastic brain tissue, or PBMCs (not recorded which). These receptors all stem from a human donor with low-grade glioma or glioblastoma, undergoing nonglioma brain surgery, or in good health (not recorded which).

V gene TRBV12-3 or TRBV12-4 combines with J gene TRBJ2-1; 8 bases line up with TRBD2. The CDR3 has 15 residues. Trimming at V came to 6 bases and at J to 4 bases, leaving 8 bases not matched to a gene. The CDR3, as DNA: TGTGCCAGCAGCCCCAAGGCGGGGGGATACAATGAGCAGTTCTTC. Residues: CASSPKAGGYNEQFF.

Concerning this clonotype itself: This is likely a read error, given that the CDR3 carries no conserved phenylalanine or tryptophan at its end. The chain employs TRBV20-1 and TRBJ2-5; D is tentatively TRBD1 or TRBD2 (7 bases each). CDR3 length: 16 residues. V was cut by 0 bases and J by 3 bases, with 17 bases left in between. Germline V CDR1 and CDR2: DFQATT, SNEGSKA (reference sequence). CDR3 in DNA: TGCAGTGCTAGAGATCAGGGGGGAAGCGGGGAAGAGACCCAGTACTCC. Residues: CSARDQGGSGEETQYS.

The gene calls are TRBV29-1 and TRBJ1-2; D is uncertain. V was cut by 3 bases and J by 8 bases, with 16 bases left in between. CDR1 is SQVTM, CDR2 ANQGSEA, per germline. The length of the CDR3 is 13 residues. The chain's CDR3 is CSVESELRYGYTF. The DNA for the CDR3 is TGCAGCGTTGAGTCCGAACTGAGGTACGGCTACACCTTC.

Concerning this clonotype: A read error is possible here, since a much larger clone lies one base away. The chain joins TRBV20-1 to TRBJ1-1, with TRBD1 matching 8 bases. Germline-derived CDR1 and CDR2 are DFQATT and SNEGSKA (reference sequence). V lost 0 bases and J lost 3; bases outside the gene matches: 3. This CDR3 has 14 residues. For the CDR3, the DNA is TGCAGTGCTAGAGACGGGACAGGAGACACTGAAGCTTTCTTT. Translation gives CSARDGTGDTEAFF.

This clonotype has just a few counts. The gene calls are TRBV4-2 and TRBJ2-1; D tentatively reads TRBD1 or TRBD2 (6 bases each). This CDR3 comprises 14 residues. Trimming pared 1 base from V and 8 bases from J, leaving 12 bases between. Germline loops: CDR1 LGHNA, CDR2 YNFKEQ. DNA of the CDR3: TGTGCCAGCAGCCAAGGAGGGGGGTCCGATGAGCAGTTCTTC. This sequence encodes CASSQGGGSDEQFF.

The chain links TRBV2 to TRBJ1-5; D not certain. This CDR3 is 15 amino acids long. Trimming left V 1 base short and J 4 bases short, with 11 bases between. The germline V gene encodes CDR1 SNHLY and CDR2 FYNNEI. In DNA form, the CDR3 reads TGTGCCAGCAGTGAAGTCGGTACGGGAAATCAGCCCCAGCATTTT. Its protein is CASSEVGTGNQPQHF.

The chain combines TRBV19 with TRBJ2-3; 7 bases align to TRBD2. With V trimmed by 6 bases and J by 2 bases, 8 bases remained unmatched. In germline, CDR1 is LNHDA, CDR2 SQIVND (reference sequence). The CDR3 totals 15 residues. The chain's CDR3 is CASRGGGTNTDTQYF. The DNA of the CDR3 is TGTGCCAGTAGGGGCGGAGGGACTAACACAGATACGCAGTATTTT.

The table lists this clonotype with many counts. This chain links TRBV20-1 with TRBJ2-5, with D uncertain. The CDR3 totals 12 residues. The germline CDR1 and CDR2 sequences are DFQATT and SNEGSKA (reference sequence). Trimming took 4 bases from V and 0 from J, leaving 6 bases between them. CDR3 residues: CSAMDDQETQYF. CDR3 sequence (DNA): TGCAGTGCTATGGACGACCAAGAGACCCAGTACTTC.

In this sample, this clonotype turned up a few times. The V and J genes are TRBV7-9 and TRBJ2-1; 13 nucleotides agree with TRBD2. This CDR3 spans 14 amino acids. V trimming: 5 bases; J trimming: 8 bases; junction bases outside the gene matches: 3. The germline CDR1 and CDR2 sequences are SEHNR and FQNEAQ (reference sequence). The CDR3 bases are TGTGCCAGCAGCCCGGGACTAGCGGGGCATGAGCAGTTCTTC. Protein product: CASSPGLAGHEQFF. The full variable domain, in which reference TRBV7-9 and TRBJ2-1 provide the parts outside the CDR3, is DTGVSQNPRHKITKRGQNVTFRCDPISEHNRLYWYRQTLGQGPEFLTYFQNEAQLEKSRLLSDRFSAERPKGSFSTLEIQRTEQGDSAMYLCASSPGLAGHEQFFGPGTRLTVL.

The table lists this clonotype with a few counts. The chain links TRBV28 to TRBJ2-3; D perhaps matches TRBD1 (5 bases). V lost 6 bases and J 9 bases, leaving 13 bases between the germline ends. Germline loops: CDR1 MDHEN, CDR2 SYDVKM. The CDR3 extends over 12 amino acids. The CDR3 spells CASSRLKGTQYF. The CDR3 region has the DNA TGTGCCAGCAGCCGTCTAAAGGGGACGCAGTATTTT.

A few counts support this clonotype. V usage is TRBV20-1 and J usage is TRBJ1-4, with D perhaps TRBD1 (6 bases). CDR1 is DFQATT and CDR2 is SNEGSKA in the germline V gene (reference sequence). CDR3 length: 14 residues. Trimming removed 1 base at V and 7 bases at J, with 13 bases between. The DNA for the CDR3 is TGCAGTGCTAGAGCAGCGGGGGCTGGTGAAAAACTGTTTTTT. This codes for CSARAAGAGEKLFF.

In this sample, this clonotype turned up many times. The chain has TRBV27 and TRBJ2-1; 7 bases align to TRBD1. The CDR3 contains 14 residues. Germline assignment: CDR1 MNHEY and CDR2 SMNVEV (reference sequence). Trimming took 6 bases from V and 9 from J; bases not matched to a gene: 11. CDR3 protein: CASRPNRDSLEQFF. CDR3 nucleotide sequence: TGTGCCAGCAGACCCAACCGGGACAGTCTTGAGCAGTTCTTC.

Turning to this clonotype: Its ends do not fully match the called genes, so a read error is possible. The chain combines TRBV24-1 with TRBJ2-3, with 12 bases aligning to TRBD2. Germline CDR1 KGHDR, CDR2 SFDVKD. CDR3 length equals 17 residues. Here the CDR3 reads CATSDSTTSGGTDAQYF. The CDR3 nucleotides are TGTGCCACCAGTGATTCCACGACTAGCGGGGGAACAGATGCGCAGTATTTT.

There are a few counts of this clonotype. For the CDR3, the DNA is TGTGCCATCAGCACGACGGGACAACAAGAGACCCAGTACTTC. It translates to CAISTTGQQETQYF. The chain couples TRBV10-3 to TRBJ2-5; weak D call: TRBD1 (6 bases). The V end lost 6 bases, the J end lost 2 bases, and 13 bases lay between the germline ends. CDR3 size: 14 residues. Germline V gene data show CDR1 as ENHRY and CDR2 as SYGVKD.

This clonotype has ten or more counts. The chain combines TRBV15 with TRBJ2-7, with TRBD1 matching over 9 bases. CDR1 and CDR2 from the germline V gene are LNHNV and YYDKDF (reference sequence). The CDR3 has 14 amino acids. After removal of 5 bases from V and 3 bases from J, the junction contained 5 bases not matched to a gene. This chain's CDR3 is CATSRGQGLYEQYV. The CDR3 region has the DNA TGTGCCACCAGCCGGGGACAGGGTCTCTACGAGCAGTACGTC.

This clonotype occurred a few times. Here the CDR3 reads CASSPRRLAGGETQYF. CDR3 in DNA: TGCGCCAGCAGCCCTCGGAGACTAGCGGGGGGAGAGACCCAGTACTTC. The rearrangement uses TRBV4-1 and TRBJ2-5, with 13 bases lining up with TRBD2. Looked up from germline, CDR1 is MGHRA and CDR2 is YSYEKL. With V trimmed by 4 bases and J by 4 bases, 6 bases remained unmatched. There are 16 residues in the CDR3.

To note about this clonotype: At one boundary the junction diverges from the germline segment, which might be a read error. The DNA for the CDR3 is TGTGCCCGCAGCACCCTACCTCCCTACAATGAGCAGTTCTTC. It translates to CARSTLPPYNEQFF. V is TRBV28 and J is TRBJ2-1, with D uncertain. CDR1 MDHEN and CDR2 SYDVKM come from the germline V gene. CDR3 length: 14 amino acids.

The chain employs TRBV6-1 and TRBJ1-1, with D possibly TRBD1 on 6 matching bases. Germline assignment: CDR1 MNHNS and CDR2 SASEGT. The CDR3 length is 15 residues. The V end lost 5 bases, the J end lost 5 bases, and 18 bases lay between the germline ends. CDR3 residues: CASSPARGSGTEAFF. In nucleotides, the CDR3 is TGTGCCAGCAGTCCTGCCAGGGGAAGTGGGACTGAAGCTTTCTTT.

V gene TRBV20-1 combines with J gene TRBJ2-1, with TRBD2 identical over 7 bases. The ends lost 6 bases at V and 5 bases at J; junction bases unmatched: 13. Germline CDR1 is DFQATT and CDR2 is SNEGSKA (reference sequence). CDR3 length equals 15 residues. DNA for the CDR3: TGCAGTGCCAGACTAGCCCGCACTGGACACAATGAGCAGTTCTTC. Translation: CSARLARTGHNEQFF.

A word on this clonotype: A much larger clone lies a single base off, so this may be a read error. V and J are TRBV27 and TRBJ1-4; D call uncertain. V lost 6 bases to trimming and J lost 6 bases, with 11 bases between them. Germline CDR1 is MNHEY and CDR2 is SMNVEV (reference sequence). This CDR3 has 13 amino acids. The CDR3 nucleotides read TGTGCCAGCAGCAACGACAATTATGAAAAACTGTTTTTT. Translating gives CASSNDNYEKLFF.

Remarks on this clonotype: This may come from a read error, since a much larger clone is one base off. Here the CDR3 reads CASSHRPKHEQFF. The CDR3 DNA is TGTGCCAGCAGCCATAGGCCCAAGCATGAGCAGTTCTTC. The rearrangement links TRBV7-2 to TRBJ2-1; D call uncertain. V was pared by 5 bases and J by 8 bases, with 13 bases between. This CDR3 contains 13 residues. The germline CDR1 and CDR2 sequences are SGHTA and FQGNSA.

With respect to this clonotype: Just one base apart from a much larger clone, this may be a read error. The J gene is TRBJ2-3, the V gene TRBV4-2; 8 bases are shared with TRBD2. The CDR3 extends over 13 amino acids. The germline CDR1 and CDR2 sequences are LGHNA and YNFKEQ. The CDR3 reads CASSRGGQDTEYF. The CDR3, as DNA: TGTGCCAGCAGTCGGGGGGGCCAGGATACGGAGTATTTT.

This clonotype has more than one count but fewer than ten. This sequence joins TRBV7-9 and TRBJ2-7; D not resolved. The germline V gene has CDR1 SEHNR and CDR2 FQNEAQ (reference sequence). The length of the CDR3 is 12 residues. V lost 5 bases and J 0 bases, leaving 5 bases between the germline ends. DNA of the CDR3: TGTGCCAGCAGCGTAAGCTCCTACGAGCAGTACGTC. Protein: CASSVSSYEQYV.